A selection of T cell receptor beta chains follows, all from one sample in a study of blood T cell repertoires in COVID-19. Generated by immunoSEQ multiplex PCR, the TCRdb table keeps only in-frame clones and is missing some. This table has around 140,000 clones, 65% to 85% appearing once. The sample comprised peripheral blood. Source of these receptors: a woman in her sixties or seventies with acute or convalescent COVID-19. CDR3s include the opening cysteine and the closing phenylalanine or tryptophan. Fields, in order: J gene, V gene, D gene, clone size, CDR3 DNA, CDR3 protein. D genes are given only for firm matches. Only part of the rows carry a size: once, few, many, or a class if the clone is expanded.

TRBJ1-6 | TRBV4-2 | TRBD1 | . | TGTGCCAGCAGCCAAGACGGACAGGGTTTTTCACCCCTCCACTTT | CASSQDGQGFSPLHF
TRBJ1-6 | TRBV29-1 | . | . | TGCAGCGTAGGTGATGGGGCTTCACCCCTCCACTTT | CSVGDGASPLHF
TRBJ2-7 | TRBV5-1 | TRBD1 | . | TGCGCCAGCAGCTGGGGGGGACAGGGAGCCTACGAGCAGTACTTC | CASSWGGQGAYEQYF
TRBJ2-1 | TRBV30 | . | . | TGTGCCTGGAGTGTAGGGTCGGACTTCTACAATGAGCAGTTCTTC | CAWSVGSDFYNEQFF
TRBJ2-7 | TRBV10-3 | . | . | TGTGCCATCAGTGAGGGAGGGGCGACCTACGAGCAGTACTTC | CAISEGGATYEQYF
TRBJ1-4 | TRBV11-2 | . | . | TGTGCCAGCAGCTTAGGCCACAGTAATGAAAAACTGTTTTTT | CASSLGHSNEKLFF
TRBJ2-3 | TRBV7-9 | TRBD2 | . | TGTGCCAGCAGCCCAGGAGCGGGAGGGGGCACAGATACGCAGTATTTT | CASSPGAGGGTDTQYF
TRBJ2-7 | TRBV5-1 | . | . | TGCGCCAGCAGCGTTACAGCCACTCACTCCTACGAGCAGTACTTC | CASSVTATHSYEQYF
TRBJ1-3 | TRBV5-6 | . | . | TGTGCCAGCAGCTTTTTCCACTCTGGAAACACCATATATTTT | CASSFFHSGNTIYF
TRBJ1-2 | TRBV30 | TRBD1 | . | TGTGCCTGGAGTTTAAGACAGGGGATGGCTAACTATGGCTACACCTTC | CAWSLRQGMANYGYTF
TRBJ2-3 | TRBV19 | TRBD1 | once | TGTGCCAGTAGTCGACAGGGAGTCTCAGATACGCAGTATTTT | CASSRQGVSDTQYF
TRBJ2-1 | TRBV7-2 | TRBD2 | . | TGTGCCAGCAGCCTAGCGGGAGCGTCCTACAATGAGCAGTTCTTC | CASSLAGASYNEQFF